This passage covers 10 T cell receptor beta chains from one sample sequenced in a study of shared clonotypes between healthy human individuals. The table came from immunoSEQ multiplex PCR; TCRdb's copy has only in-frame clones and leaves some out. The sample contains roughly 2.4 million clones, about 94% of which appear only once. The sequencing sample was made of naive CD4+ T cells sorted from blood. The subset denotes: CD45RA+ positively selected. The source of these receptors is a young man in good health.

V gene TRBV19 combines with J gene TRBJ1-5; D is ambiguous. This CDR3 contains 16 residues. Trimming took 4 bases from V and 0 from J, leaving 13 bases between them. Germline V gene lookup returns CDR1 LNHDA and CDR2 SQIVND (reference sequence). CDR3 coding DNA: TGTGCCAGTAGTACCCGGAGCGGATTTAGCAATCAGCCCCAGCATTTT. Translating it yields CASSTRSGFSNQPQHF.

The chain links TRBV18 to TRBJ2-2; TRBD1 matches at 9 bases. Trimming took 2 bases from V and 3 from J; bases not matched to a gene: 10. This CDR3 is built from 18 residues. Germline CDR1 KGHSH, CDR2 LQKENI. The CDR3, as DNA: TGTGCCAGCTCACCAATAATCACCGGGACAGGGTACACCGGGGAGCTGTTTTTT. It encodes CASSPIITGTGYTGELFF.

This sequence joins TRBV30 and TRBJ2-3; TRBD2 matches 8 bases. J gave up 4 bases and V 5 bases, and 5 bases lay outside the gene matches. CDR1 and CDR2 from the germline V gene are GTSNPN and SVGIG (reference sequence). There are 13 residues in the CDR3. DNA for the CDR3: TGTGCCTGGGGGACTAGAGGCGCAGATACGCAGTATTTT. Translating it yields CAWGTRGADTQYF.

This chain connects TRBV7-9 to TRBJ1-4, with unresolved D. The length of the CDR3 is 15 residues. The germline V and J ends were trimmed by 0 bases and 1 base, with 6 bases remaining between them. The germline V gene has CDR1 SEHNR and CDR2 FQNEAQ (reference sequence). CDR3 amino acids: CASSLARRTNEKLFF. The CDR3 DNA reads as TGTGCCAGCAGCTTAGCGCGACGAACTAATGAAAAACTGTTTTTT.

The J gene is TRBJ2-5, the V gene TRBV5-4, with 14 bases matching TRBD2. The length of the CDR3 is 16 residues. With 0 bases clipped from V and 10 bases from J, the junction kept 8 bases outside the gene matches. Per germline, CDR1 SGHNT and CDR2 YYREEE (reference sequence). This chain's CDR3 is CASSLEATSGGDIQYF. For the CDR3, the DNA is TGTGCCAGCAGCTTGGAAGCGACTAGCGGGGGGGACATCCAGTACTTC.

This chain joins TRBV7-8 and TRBJ1-1, with a tentative D call TRBD1 (5 bases). V was trimmed by 5 bases and J by 7 bases, leaving 14 bases between them. Germline CDR1 SGHVS, CDR2 FQNEAQ. The length of the CDR3 is 13 residues. The CDR3 DNA is TGTGCCAGCAGCCCAGGGTTAGTAGGTGAAGCTTTCTTT. This translates into CASSPGLVGEAFF.

The genes are TRBV6-5 and TRBJ2-7; the match to TRBD1 covers 9 bases. Germline loops: CDR1 MNHEY, CDR2 SVGAGI. The trim removed 5 bases at V and 5 bases at J, leaving 4 bases unmatched. This CDR3 is built from 13 residues. CDR3 nucleotides: TGTGCCAGCAGTCGGACAGGGGACCACGAGCAGTACTTC. Encoded protein: CASSRTGDHEQYF.

The chain recombines TRBV5-4 with TRBJ2-6, with TRBD1 matching over 8 bases. The J segment lost 0 bases and the V segment lost 4 bases, leaving 3 bases of the junction unmatched. The CDR3 has 16 residues. Germline CDR1 is SGHNT and CDR2 is YYREEE (reference sequence). CDR3 coding DNA: TGTGCCAGCAGCCAACAGGGGGGCTCTGGGGCCAACGTCCTGACTTTC. It is translated as CASSQQGGSGANVLTF.

The V gene is TRBV30, the J gene TRBJ1-2, with 8 bases aligning to TRBD1. Germline V CDR1 and CDR2: GTSNPN, SVGIG (reference sequence). CDR3 length: 13 residues. The trim removed 6 bases at V and 4 bases at J, leaving 7 bases unmatched. CDR3 sequence (DNA): TGTGCCTGCCCGGGACAGGCCCTCTATGGCTACACCTTC. Amino acid sequence: CACPGQALYGYTF.

This chain connects TRBV11-2 to TRBJ1-4, with D hard to call. CDR3 length equals 16 residues. V was clipped by 0 bases and J by 4 bases, with 12 bases between them. From germline, CDR1 is SGHAT and CDR2 FQNNGV. CDR3 sequence (DNA): TGTGCCAGCAGCTTAGAAGCGGGCCTCGTTAATGAAAAACTGTTTTTT. It encodes CASSLEAGLVNEKLFF.